This T cell receptor (beta chain) originates from a study of T cells in Graves' hyperthyroidism and ophthalmopathy. The TCR beta CDR3 regions underwent amplification using RNA transcripts as the source. The TCR CDR3 first-round RT-PCR relied on the HTBI primer set. TCRdb re-analysed the multiplex PCR reads in MiXCR, keeping a single row per CDR3 protein. The sample contains approximately 560,000 distinct CDR3 sequences, 15% to 18% of which appear only once. Across 18 months, stable Graves' hyperthyroidism was marked by no progression to ophthalmopathy. Hyperthyroidism, newly diagnosed and lasting under 2 months, affected patients aged 18 to 65. Thyroid ultrasound and orbital computed tomography, with clinical symptoms and serum thyroxine and TRAb, informed diagnoses. The CDR3 loop spans 14 amino acids. From germline, CDR1 is SGDLS and CDR2 YYNGEE. Trimming took off 3 bases at V and 2 bases at J, with 10 bases between the two ends.

The receptor comes from a woman aged 30 to 39 with Graves' hyperthyroidism. Specimen: blood. The V gene is TRBV9, the J gene TRBJ2-3; D may be TRBD1 or TRBD2 (5 bases each). CDR3 in amino acids: CASSAMGVTDTQYF. The DNA for the CDR3 is TGTGCCAGCAGCGCAATGGGGGTCACAGATACGCAGTATTTT.